This T cell receptor (beta chain) was documented in a study of response to subunit inactivated influenza vaccine. TCRdb analysed the RT-PCR reads with MiXCR anew, one entry per CDR3 protein. This table holds roughly 670,000 distinct CDR3 sequences, 11% to 15% found once. This clonotype came up a few times. Its target is unknown. Findings and limits, study-wide: Few new T cells, the authors suggested, are recruited by each seasonal influenza vaccination.

This material consisted of PBMCs from blood, taken 14 to 15 days before vaccination. This sequence was found in a man aged 50 or older who received an inactivated influenza vaccine.

The CDR3 spells CASRDGYSYNEQFF. CDR3 nucleotides: TGTGCCAGCAGGGACGGATACTCCTACAATGAGCAGTTCTTC. The chain has TRBV28 and TRBJ2-1; no clear D. The V end lost 6 bases, the J end lost 0 bases, and 9 bases lay between the germline ends. The CDR3 spans 14 residues. Germline V lookup: CDR1 MDHEN, CDR2 SYDVKM.